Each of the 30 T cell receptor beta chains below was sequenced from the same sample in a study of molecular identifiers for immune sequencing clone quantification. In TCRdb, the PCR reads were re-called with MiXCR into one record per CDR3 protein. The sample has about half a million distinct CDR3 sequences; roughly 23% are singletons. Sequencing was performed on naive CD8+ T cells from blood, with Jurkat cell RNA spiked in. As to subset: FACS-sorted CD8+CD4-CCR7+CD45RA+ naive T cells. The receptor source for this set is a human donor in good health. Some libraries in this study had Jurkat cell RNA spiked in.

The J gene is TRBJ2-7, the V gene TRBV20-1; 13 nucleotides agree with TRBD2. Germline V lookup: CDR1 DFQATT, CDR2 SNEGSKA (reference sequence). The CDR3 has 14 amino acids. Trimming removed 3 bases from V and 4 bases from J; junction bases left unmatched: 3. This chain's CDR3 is CSARTSGGWYEQYF. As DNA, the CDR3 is TGCAGTGCTAGGACTAGCGGGGGGTGGTACGAGCAGTACTTC.

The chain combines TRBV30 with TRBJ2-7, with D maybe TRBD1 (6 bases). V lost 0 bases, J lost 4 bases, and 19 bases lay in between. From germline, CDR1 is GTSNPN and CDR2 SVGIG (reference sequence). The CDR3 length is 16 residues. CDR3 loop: CAWSVQLKNREYEQYF. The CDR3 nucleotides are TGTGCCTGGAGTGTACAGTTGAAGAACAGGGAGTACGAGCAGTACTTC. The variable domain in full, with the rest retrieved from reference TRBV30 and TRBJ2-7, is SQTIHQWPATLVQPVGSPLSLECTVEGTSNPNLYWYRQAAGRGLQLLFYSVGIGQISSEVPQNLSASRPQDRQFILSSKKLLLSDSGFYLCAWSVQLKNREYEQYFGPGTRLTVT.

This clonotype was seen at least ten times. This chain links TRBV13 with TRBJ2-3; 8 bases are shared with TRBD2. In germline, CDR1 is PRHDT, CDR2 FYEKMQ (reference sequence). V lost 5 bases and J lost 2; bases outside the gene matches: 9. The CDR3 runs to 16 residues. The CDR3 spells CASSKMRGADTDTQYF. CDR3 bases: TGTGCCAGCAGCAAAATGCGGGGGGCCGACACAGATACGCAGTATTTT. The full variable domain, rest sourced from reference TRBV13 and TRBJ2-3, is AAGVIQSPRHLIKEKRETATLKCYPIPRHDTVYWYQQGPGQDPQFLISFYEKMQSDKGSIPDRFSAQQFSDYHSELNMSSLELGDSALYFCASSKMRGADTDTQYFGPGTRLTVL.

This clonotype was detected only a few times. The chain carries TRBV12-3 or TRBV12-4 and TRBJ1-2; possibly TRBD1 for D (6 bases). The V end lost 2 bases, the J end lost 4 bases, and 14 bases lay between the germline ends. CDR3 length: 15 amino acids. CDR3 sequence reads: CASSLMGTGIYGYTF. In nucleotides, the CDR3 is TGTGCCAGCAGTTTAATGGGTACAGGGATCTATGGCTACACCTTC.

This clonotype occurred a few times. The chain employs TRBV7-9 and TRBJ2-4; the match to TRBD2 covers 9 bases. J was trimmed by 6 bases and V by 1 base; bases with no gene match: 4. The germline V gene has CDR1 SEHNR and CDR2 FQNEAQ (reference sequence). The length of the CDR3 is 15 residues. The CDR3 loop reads CASSLVAGGPNIQYF. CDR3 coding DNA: TGTGCCAGCAGCTTAGTGGCGGGGGGGCCAAACATTCAGTACTTC.

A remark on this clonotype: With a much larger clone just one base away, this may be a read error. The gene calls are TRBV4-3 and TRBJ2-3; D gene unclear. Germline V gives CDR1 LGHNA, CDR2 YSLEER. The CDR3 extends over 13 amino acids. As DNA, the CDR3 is TGCGCCAGCTGCCAAGTTGAGGCTGACACGCAGTATTTT. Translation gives CASCQVEADTQYF.

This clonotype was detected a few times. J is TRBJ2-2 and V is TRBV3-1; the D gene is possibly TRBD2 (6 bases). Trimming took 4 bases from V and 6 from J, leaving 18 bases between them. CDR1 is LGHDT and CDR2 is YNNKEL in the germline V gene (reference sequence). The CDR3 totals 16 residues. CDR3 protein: CASSLTRDSRAGELFF. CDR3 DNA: TGTGCCAGCAGCCTTACACGGGACTCGAGGGCCGGGGAGCTGTTTTTT.

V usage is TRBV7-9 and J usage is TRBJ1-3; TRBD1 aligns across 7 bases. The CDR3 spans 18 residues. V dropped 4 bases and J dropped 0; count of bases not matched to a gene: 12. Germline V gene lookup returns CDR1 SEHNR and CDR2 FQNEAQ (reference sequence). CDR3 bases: TGTGCCAGCAGCTATACGTCGACAGGGCTAAACTCTGGAAACACCATATATTTT. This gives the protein CASSYTSTGLNSGNTIYF.

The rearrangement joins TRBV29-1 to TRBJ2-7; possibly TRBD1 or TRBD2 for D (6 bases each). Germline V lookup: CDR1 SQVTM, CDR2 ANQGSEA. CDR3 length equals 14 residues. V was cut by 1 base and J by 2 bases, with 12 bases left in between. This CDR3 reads CSVEATGGPYEQYF. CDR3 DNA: TGCAGCGTTGAAGCGACAGGAGGGCCCTACGAGCAGTACTTC.

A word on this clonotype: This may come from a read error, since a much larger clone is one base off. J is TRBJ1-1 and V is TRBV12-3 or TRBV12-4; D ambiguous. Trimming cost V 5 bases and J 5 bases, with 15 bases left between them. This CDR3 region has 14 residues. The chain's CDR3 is CASSLDGPLTEAFF. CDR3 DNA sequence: TGTGCCAGCAGTCTCGACGGACCCCTGACTGAAGCTTTCTTT.

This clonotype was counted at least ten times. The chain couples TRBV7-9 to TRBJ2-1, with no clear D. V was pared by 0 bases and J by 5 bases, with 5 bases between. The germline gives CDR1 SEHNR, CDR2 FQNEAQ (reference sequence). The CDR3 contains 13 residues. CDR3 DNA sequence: TGTGCCAGCAGCTTAGCCCCCAACAATGAGCAGTTCTTC. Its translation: CASSLAPNNEQFF.

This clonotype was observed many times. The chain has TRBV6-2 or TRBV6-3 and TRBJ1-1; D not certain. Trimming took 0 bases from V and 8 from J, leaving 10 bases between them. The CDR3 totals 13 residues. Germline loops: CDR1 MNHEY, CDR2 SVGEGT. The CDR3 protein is CASSYSLWAEAFF. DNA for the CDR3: TGTGCCAGCAGTTACTCTTTGTGGGCCGAAGCTTTCTTT.

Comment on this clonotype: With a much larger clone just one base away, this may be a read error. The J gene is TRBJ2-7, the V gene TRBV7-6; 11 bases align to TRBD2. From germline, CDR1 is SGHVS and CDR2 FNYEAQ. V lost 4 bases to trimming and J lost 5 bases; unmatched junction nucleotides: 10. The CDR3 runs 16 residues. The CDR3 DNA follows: TGTGCCAGCAGCTCCGAACTAGCGGGAGTTATGGACGAGCAGTACTTC. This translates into CASSSELAGVMDEQYF.

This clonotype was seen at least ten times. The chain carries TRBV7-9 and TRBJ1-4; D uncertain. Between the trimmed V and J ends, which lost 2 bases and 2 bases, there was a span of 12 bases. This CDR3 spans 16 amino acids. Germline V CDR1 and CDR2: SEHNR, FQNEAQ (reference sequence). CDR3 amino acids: CASSLNRLGTNEKLFF. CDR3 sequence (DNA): TGTGCCAGCAGCTTAAACCGTCTCGGGACTAATGAAAAACTGTTTTTT.

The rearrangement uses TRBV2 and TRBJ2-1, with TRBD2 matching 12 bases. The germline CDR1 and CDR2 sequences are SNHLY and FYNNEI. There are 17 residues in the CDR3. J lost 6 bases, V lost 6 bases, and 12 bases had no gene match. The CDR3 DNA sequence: TGTGCCAGCAGCGCCCATCCTAGCGGGGGGGCCGTCAATGAGCAGTTCTTC. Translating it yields CASSAHPSGGAVNEQFF.

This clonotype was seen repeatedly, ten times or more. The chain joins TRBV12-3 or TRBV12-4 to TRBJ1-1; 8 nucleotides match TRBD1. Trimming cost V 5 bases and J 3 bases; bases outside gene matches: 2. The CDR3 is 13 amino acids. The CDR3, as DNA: TGTGCCAGCAGTCGACAGGGGTACACTGAAGCTTTCTTT. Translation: CASSRQGYTEAFF.

The CDR3 bases are TGTGCCAGCAGTTCCACGGACGAAACCTACGAGCAGTACTTC. This sequence encodes CASSSTDETYEQYF. The chain carries TRBV12-3 or TRBV12-4 and TRBJ2-7; D is uncertain. V was cut by 4 bases and J by 2 bases, with 12 bases left in between. The CDR3 totals 14 residues.

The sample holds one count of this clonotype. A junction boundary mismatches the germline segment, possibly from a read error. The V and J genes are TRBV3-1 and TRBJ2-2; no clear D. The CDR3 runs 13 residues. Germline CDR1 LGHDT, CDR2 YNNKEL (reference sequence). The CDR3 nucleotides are TGTGCCGGCAGCCAAGATACTACCGGGGAGCTGTTTTTT. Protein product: CAGSQDTTGELFF.

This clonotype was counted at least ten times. The CDR3 DNA reads TGCGCCAGCAGTCAGCAAGGGGGGTACTATGGCTACACCTTC. It codes for CASSQQGGYYGYTF. The chain couples TRBV23-1 to TRBJ1-2, with D maybe TRBD1 (6 bases). TRBV23-1 is an open reading frame, and its role is uncertain. Trimming cost V 3 bases and J 3 bases, with 11 bases left between them. The CDR3 extends over 14 amino acids.

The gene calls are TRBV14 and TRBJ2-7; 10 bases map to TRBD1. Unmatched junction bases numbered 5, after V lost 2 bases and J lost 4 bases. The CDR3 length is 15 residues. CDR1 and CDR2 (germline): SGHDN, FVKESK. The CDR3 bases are TGTGCCAGCAGCCAACTGACAGGGGGCTTGTACGAGCAGTACTTC. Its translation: CASSQLTGGLYEQYF.

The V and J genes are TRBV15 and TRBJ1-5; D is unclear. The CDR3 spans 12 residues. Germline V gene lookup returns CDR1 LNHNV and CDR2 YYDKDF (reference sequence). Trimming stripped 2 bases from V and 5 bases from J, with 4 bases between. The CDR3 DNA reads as TGTGCCACCAGCAGAACTGATCAGCCCCAGCATTTT. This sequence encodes CATSRTDQPQHF.

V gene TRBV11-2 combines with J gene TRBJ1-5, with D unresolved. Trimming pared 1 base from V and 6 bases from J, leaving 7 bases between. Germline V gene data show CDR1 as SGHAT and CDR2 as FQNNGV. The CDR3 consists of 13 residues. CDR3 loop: CASSLAPLQPQHF. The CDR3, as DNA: TGTGCCAGCAGCTTAGCCCCCCTTCAGCCCCAGCATTTT.

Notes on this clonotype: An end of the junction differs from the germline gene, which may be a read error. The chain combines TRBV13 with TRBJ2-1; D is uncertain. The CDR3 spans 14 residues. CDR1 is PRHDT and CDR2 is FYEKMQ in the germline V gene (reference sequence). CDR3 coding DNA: TGTGCCGGCAGCTTAGGTCTACACTACAATGAGCAGTTCTTC. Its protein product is CAGSLGLHYNEQFF.

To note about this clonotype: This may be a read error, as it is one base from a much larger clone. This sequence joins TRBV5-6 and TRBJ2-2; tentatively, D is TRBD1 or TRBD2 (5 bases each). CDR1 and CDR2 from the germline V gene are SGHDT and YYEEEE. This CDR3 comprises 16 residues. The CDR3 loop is CASSYSGTLNIGELFF. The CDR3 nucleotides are TGTGCCAGCAGCTATTCCGGGACCCTGAACATCGGGGAGCTGTTTTTT.

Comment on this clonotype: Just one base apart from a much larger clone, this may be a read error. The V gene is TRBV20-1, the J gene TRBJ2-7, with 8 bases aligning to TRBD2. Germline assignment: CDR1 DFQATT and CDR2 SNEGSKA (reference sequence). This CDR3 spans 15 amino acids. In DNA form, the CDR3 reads TGCGGTGCTAGGCGGCTAGCGGGCCACTCCTACGAGCAGTACTTC. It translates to CGARRLAGHSYEQYF.

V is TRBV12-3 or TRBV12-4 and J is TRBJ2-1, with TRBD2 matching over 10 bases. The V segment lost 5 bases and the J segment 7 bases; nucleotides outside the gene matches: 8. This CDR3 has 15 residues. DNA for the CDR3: TGTGCCAGCAGTCCGACGGGACTAGCGACGAATGAGCAGTTCTTC. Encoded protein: CASSPTGLATNEQFF.

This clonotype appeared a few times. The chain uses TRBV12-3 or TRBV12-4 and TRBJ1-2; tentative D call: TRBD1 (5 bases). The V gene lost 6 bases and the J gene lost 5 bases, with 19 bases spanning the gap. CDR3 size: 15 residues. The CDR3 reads CASSPGGDGLYGYTF. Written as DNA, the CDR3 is TGTGCCAGCAGCCCCGGCGGGGACGGGCTGTATGGCTACACCTTC.

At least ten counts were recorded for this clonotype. CDR3: CSATSTQQPNQPQHF. The DNA for the CDR3 is TGCAGTGCTACTTCTACACAGCAACCAAATCAGCCCCAGCATTTT. The chain combines TRBV20-1 with TRBJ1-5; D not certain. The CDR3 consists of 15 residues. V lost 4 bases, J lost 4 bases, and 17 bases lay in between. From germline, CDR1 is DFQATT and CDR2 SNEGSKA (reference sequence).

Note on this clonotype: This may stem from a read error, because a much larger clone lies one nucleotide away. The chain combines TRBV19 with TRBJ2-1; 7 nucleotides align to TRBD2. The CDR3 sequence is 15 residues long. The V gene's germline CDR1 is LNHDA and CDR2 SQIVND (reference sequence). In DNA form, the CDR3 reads TGTGCCAGTAGAACTAGCGCGTACTCCTACAATGAGCAGTCCTTC. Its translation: CASRTSAYSYNEQSF.

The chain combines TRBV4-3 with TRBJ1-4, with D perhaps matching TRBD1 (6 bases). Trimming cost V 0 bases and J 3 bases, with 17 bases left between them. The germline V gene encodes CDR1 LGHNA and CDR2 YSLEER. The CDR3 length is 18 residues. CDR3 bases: TGCGCCAGCAGCCAAGAACTCCCCAGGGGTTTGGCTAATGAAAAACTGTTTTTT. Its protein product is CASSQELPRGLANEKLFF.